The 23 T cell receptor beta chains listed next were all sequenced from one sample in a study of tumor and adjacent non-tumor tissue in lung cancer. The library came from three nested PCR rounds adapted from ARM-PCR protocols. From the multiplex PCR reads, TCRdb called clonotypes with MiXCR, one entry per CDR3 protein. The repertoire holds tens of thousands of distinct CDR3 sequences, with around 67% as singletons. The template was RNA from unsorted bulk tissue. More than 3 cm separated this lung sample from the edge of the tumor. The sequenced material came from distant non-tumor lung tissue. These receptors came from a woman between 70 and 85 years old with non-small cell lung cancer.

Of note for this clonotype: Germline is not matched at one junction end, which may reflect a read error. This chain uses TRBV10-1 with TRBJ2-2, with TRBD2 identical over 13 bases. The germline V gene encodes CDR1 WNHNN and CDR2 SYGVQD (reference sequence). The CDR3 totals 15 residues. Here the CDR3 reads CASGGLAGDTGELFF. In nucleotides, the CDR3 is TGCGCCAGCGGTGGACTAGCGGGAGACACCGGGGAACTGTTTTTT.

CDR3: CASSLQTGTGSYSYTF. The CDR3 DNA is TGTGCCAGCAGCCTTCAAACCGGGACAGGGTCCTATAGTTACACCTTC. This chain connects TRBV6-5 to TRBJ1-2; 9 bases match TRBD1. The CDR3 is 16 residues long. Germline values: CDR1 MNHEY, CDR2 SVGAGI. V trimming: 6 bases; J trimming: 11 bases; junction bases outside the gene matches: 19.

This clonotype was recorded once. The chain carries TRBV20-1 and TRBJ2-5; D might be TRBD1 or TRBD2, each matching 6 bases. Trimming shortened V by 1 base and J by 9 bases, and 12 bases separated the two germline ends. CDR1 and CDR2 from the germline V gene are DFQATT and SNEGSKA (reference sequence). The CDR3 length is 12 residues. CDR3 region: CSARVPGAAQYF. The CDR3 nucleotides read TGCAGTGCTAGAGTACCGGGGGCGGCCCAGTACTTC.

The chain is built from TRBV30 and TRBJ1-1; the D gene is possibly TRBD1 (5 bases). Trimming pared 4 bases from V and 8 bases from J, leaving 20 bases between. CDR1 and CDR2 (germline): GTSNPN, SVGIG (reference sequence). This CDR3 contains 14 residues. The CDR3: CAWTRHSGKTEAFF. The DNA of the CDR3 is TGTGCCTGGACCCGTCACTCAGGGAAAACAGAAGCTTTCTTT.

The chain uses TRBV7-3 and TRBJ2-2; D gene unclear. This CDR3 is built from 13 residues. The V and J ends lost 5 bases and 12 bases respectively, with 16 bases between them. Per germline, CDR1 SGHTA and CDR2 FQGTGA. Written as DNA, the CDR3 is TGTGCCAGCAGCCCCCGTTCAGATAGGAAGCTGTTTTTT. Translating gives CASSPRSDRKLFF.

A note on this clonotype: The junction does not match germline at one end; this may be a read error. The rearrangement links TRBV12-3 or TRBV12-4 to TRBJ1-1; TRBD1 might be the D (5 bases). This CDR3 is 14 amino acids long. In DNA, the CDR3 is TGCGTCGGCAGTTTTGACAGCGTGAACACTGAAGCTTTCTTT. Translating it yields CVGSFDSVNTEAFF.

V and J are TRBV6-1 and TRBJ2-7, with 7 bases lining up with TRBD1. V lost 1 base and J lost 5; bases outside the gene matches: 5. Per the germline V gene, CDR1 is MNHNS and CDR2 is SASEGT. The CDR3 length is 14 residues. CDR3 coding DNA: TGTGCCAGCAGTGAAGTGAGACAGGGTAACGAGCAGTACTTC. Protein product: CASSEVRQGNEQYF.

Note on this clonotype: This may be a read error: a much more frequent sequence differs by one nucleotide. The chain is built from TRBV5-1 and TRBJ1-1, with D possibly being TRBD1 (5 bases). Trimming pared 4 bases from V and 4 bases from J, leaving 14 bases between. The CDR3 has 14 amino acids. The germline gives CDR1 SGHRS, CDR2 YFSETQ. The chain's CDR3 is CASSQDIVGTEAFF. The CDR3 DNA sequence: TGCGCCAGCAGCCAGGACATTGTCGGCACTGAAGCTTTCTTT.

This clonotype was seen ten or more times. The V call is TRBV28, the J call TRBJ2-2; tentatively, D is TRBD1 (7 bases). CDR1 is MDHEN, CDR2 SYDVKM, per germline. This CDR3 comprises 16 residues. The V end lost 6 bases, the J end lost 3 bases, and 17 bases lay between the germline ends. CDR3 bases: TGTGCCAGCAGACGCGACAGGGAGGATGACACCGGGGAGCTGTTTTTT. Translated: CASRRDREDDTGELFF.

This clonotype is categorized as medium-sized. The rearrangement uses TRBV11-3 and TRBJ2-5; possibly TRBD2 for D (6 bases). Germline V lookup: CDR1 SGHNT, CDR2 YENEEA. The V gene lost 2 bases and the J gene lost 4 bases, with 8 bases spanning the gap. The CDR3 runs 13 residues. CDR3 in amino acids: CASSLSGLETQYF. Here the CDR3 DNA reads TGTGCCAGCAGCTTAAGCGGGTTAGAGACCCAGTACTTC.

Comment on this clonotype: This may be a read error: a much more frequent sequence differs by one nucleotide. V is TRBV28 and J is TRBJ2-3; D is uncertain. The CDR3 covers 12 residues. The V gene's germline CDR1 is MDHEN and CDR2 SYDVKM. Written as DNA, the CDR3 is TGTGCCACCTCGACGAGCACAGATATGCAGTATTTT. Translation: CATSTSTDMQYF.

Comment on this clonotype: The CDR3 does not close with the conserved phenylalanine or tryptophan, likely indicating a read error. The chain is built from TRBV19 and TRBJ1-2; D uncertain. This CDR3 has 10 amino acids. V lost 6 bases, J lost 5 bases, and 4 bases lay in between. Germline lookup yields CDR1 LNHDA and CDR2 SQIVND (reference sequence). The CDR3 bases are TGTGCCAGTAGACATTATGGCTACACCTTA. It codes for CASRHYGYTL.

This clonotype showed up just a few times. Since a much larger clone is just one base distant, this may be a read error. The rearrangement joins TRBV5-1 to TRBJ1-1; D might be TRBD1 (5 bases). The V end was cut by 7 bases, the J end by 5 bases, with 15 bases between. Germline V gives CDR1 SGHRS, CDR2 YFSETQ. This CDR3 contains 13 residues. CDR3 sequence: CASGGRQQTEAFF. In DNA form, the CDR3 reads TGCGCCAGCGGCGGGAGACAGCAGACTGAAGCTTTCTTT. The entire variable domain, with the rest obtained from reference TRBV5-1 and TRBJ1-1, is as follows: KAGVTQTPRYLIKTRGQQVTLSCSPISGHRSVSWYQQTPGQGLQFLFEYFSETQRNKGNFPGRFSGRQFSNSRSEMNVSTLELGDSALYLCASGGRQQTEAFFGQGTRLTVV.

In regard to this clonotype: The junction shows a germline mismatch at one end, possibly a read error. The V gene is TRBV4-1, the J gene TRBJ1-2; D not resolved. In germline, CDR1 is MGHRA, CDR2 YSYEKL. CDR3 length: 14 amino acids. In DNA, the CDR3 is TGCGCCAGCAGACAAGTCGCTCAGTACTATGGCTATACCTTC. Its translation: CASRQVAQYYGYTF.

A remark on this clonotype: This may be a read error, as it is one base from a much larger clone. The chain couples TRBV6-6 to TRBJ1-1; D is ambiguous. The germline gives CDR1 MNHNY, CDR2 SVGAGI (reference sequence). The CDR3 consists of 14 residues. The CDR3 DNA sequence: TGTGCCAACAGTTACCAGGCTACGAACACTGAAGCTTTCTTT. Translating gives CANSYQATNTEAFF.

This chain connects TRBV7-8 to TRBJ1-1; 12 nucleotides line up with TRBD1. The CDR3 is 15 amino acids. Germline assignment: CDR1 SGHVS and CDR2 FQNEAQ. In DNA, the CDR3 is TGTACTAGCAGCCCAGGGACAGGGGGCGGCACTGAAGCTTTCTTT. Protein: CTSSPGTGGGTEAFF. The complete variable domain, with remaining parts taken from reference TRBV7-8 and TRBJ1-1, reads GAGVSQSPRYKVAKRGQDVALRCDPISGHVSLFWYQQALGQGPEFLTYFQNEAQLDKSGLPSDRFFAERPEGSVSTLKIQRTQQEDSAVYLCTSSPGTGGGTEAFFGQGTRLTVV.

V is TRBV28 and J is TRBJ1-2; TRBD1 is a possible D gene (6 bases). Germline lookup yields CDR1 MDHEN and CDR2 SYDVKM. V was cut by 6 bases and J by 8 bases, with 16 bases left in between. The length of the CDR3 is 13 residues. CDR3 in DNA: TGTGCCAGCAGGAGTGTGGGGGCAAACGGCTACACCTTC. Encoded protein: CASRSVGANGYTF.

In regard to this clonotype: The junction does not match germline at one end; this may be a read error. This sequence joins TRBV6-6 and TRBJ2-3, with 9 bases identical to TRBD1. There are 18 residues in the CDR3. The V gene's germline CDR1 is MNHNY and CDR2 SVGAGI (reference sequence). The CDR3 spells CVSSYSIPDRGSTDTQYF. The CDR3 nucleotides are TGTGTCAGCAGTTACTCCATCCCGGACAGGGGTAGTACAGATACGCAGTATTTT.

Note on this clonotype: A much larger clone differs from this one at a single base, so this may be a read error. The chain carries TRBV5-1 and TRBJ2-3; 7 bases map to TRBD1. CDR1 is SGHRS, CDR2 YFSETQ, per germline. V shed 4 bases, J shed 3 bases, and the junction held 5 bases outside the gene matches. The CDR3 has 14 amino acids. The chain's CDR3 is CASSPGQETDTQYF. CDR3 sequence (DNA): TGCGCCAGCAGCCCTGGACAGGAAACAGATACGCAGTATTTT.

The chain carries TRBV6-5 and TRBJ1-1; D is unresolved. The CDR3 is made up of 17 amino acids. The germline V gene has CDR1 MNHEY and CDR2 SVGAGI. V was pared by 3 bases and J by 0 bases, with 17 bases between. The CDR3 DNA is TGTGCCAGCAGTTATCCTCGGAGAGAGGGATTGAACACTGAAGCTTTCTTT. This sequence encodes CASSYPRREGLNTEAFF.

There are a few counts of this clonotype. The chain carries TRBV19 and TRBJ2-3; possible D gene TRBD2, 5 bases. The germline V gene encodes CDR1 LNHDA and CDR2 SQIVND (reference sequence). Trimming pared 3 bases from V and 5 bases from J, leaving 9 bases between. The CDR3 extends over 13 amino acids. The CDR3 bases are TGTGCCAGTAGTATCCAACGGGGAGATACGCAGTATTTT. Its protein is CASSIQRGDTQYF.

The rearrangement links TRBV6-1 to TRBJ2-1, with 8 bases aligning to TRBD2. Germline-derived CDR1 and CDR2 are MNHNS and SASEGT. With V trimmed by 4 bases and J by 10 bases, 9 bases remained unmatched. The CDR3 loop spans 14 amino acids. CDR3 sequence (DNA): TGTGCCAGCAGTGTGAGGGGACTAGTAAACGAGCAGTTCTTC. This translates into CASSVRGLVNEQFF.

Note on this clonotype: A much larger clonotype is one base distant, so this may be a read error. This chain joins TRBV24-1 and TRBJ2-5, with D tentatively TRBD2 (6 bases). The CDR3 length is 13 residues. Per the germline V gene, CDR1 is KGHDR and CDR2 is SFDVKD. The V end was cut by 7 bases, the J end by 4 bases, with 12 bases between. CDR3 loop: CATSGGPGETQYF. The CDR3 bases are TGTGCCACCAGCGGAGGGCCTGGAGAGACCCAGTACTTC.